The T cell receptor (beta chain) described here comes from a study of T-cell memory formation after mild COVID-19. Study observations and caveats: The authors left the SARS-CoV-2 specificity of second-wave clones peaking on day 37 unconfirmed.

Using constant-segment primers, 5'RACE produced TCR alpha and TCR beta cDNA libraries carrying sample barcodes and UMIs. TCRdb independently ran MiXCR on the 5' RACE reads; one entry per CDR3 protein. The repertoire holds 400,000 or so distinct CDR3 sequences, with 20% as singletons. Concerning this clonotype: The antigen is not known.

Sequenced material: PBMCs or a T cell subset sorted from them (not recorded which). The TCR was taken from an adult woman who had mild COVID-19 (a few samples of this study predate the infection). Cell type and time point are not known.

CDR3: CASSEMTAQETQYF. CDR3 DNA: TGTGCCAGCAGTGAAATGACAGCGCAAGAGACCCAGTACTTC. This chain joins TRBV6-1 and TRBJ2-5, with D possibly TRBD1 on 5 matching bases. The CDR3 sequence is 14 residues long. The germline V gene has CDR1 MNHNS and CDR2 SASEGT. V dropped 2 bases and J dropped 2 bases, with 9 bases sitting between them.